The present TCR beta chain was sequenced within a study of OX40 agonist ivuxolimab in advanced cancers. Overall study context: The study treated patients with ivuxolimab, an agonistic anti-OX40 (CD134) antibody. Three partial responders included one hepatocellular carcinoma patient and two cutaneous melanoma patients. Findings and limits, study-wide: The study found among the lowest clonal expansion in partial responders at 0.1-3.0 mg/kg.

There are 11 residues in the CDR3. CDR1 is MDHEN, CDR2 SYDVKM, per germline. On this clone itself: Antigen specificity is unknown. Mismatch with germline at one junction end may stem from a read error.

Patients with autoimmune history or systemic immunosuppression were excluded. Profiled with immunoSEQ multiplex PCR; TCRdb holds only in-frame clones, not every one. The data contain 50,000 to 70,000 clones, 87% of them singletons. The sequencing here drew on CD4+ or CD8+ T cells sorted from blood, taken in a trial of the OX40 agonist ivuxolimab. The chain carries TRBV28 and TRBJ1-2; 7 positions agree with TRBD1. This TCR came from an adult with an advanced solid tumor such as melanoma, head and neck, liver or kidney cancer. CDR3 region: CASQGGYDYTF. CDR3 DNA: TGTGCCAGCCAGGGGGGTTATGACTACACCTTC.